This T cell receptor (beta chain) is from a study of EBV T-cell therapy then PD-1 blockade in nasopharyngeal carcinoma. Method: immunoSEQ multiplex PCR; TCRdb's copy keeps in-frame clones and lacks some. The table has some 15,000 clones, 80% to 90% seen once; the top ten hold 25% to 40%. Of note for this clone: Antigen: not known.

As to treatment: AdE1-LMPpoly-expanded autologous EBV-specific T-cell therapy followed by anti-PD-1 nivolumab. Trimming left V 5 bases short and J 2 bases short, with 9 bases between. The CDR3 contains 13 residues. The germline CDR1 and CDR2 sequences are SEHNR and FQNEAQ (reference sequence). The chain couples TRBV7-9 to TRBJ1-1, with unresolved D. The sequencing here drew on CD8+ T cells from blood, taken around day 100 from a patient whose treatment included autologous EBV-specific T cells and nivolumab. The origin of this receptor is a man aged 40-49 years with nasopharyngeal carcinoma. CDR3 in amino acids: CASSPSLNTEAFF. CDR3 coding DNA: TGTGCCAGCAGCCCCTCTCTTAACACTGAAGCTTTCTTT.